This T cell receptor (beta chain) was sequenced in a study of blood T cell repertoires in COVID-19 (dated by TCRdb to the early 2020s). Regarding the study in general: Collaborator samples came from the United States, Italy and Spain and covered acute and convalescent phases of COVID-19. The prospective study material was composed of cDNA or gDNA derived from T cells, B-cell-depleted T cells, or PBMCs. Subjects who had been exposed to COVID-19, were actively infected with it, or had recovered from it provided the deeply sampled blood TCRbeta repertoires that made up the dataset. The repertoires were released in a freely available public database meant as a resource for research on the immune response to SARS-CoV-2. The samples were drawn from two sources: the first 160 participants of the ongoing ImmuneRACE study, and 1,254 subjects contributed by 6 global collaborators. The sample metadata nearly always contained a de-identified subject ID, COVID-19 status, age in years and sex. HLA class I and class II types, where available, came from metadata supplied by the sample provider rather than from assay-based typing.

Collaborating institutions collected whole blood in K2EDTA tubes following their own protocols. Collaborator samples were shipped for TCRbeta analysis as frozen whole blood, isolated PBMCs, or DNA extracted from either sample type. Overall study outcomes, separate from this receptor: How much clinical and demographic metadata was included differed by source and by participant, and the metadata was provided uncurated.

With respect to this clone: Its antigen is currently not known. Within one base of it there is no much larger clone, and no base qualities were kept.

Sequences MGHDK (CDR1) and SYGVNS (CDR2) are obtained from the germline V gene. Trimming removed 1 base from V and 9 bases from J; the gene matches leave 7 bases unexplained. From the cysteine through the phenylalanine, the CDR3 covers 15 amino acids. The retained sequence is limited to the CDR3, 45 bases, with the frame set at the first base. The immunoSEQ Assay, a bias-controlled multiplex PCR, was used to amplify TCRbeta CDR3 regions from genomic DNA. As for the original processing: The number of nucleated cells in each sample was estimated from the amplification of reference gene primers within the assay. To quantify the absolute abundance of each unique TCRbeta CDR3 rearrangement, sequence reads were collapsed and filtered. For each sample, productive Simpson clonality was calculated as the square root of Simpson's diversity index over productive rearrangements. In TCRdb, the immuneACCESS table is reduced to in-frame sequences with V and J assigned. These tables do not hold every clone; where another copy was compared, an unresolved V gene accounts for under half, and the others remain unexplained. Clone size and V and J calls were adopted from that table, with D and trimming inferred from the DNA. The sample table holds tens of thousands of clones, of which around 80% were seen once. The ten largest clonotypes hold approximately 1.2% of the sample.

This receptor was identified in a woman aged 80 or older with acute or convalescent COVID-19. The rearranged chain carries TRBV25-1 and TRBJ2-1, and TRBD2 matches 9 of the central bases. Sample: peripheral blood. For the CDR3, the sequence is CASSELAGEYGEQFF. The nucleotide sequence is TGTGCCAGCAGTGAATTAGCGGGAGAATACGGTGAGCAGTTCTTC.